The next 9 T cell receptor beta chains were all read from a single sample in a study of cytomegalovirus exposure and HLA in healthy donors (dated by TCRdb to about 2017). Receptor libraries were prepared by the immunoSEQ multiplex PCR assay. The multiplex PCR relied on a mix of 60 forward primers for TCR Vbeta segments and 13 reverse primers for TCR Jbeta segments. The table comes from immuneACCESS by way of TCRdb, which keeps in-frame sequences with V and J called. Part of the clones is missing from these tables; in studies checked, under half for an unresolved V gene and the rest for unknown reasons. The sample includes approximately 170,000 clones, with roughly 79% observed a single time. Under 9% of the sample is in the top ten clones. The sequenced sample was PBMCs. The origin of the receptors is a woman between 40 and 55 years old in good health and CMV-seropositive.

V gene TRBV29-1 combines with J gene TRBJ2-2; TRBD1 is a possible D gene (5 bases). The V gene lost 7 bases and the J gene lost 6 bases, with 12 bases spanning the gap. Germline lookup yields CDR1 SQVTM and CDR2 ANQGSEA. The CDR3 has 12 residues. The CDR3 nucleotides read TGCAGCGCCCGTCTAGGGGCCGGGGAGCTGTTTTTT. Translation gives CSARLGAGELFF.

V and J are TRBV6-6 and TRBJ1-2, with 8 nucleotides matching TRBD1. The J segment lost 4 bases and the V segment lost 7 bases, leaving 11 bases of the junction unmatched. The CDR3 is made up of 15 amino acids. Germline V gene data show CDR1 as MNHNY and CDR2 as SVGAGI (reference sequence). The CDR3 is CASTLTIGTGYGYTF. As DNA, the CDR3 is TGTGCCAGCACCCTAACCATAGGGACAGGCTATGGCTACACCTTC.

The V call is TRBV7-9, the J call TRBJ2-3; perhaps TRBD2 as D (5 bases). Trimming pared 3 bases from V and 12 bases from J, leaving 16 bases between. This CDR3 has 13 amino acids. CDR1 and CDR2 from the germline V gene are SEHNR and FQNEAQ (reference sequence). CDR3 residues: CASSFEPGLSQYF. In DNA form, the CDR3 reads TGTGCCAGCAGCTTCGAGCCGGGATTAAGCCAGTATTTT.

The V call is TRBV28, the J call TRBJ2-7; D gene unclear. Germline loops: CDR1 MDHEN, CDR2 SYDVKM. CDR3 length: 11 amino acids. The V and J ends lost 7 bases and 4 bases respectively, with 8 bases between them. The CDR3 sequence is CASTSVYEQYF. The DNA for the CDR3 is TGTGCCAGCACTTCGGTTTACGAGCAGTACTTC.

The chain employs TRBV30 and TRBJ1-2; 7 bases map to TRBD1. Germline loops: CDR1 GTSNPN, CDR2 SVGIG (reference sequence). V was pared by 7 bases and J by 8 bases, with 10 bases of the junction left unmatched. This CDR3 spans 12 amino acids. The CDR3 region is CASAGRGKGYTF. The CDR3, as DNA: TGTGCCTCCGCCGGCAGGGGGAAAGGCTACACCTTC.

The J gene is TRBJ1-2, the V gene TRBV7-3; TRBD1 matches at 8 bases. The CDR3 is 15 residues long. The germline gives CDR1 SGHTA, CDR2 FQGTGA. With 2 bases clipped from V and 7 bases from J, the junction kept 9 bases outside the gene matches. This CDR3 is CASSLDRTGLFGYTF. For the CDR3, the DNA is TGTGCCAGCAGCTTAGATCGGACAGGGTTGTTTGGCTACACCTTC. Full variable domain (missing parts from reference TRBV7-3 and TRBJ1-2): GAGVSQTPSNKVTEKGKYVELRCDPISGHTALYWYRQSLGQGPEFLIYFQGTGAADDSGLPNDRFFAVRPEGSVSTLKIQRTERGDSAVYLCASSLDRTGLFGYTFGSGTRLTVV.

This chain connects TRBV7-2 to TRBJ1-1, with D perhaps matching TRBD1 (5 bases). Trimming took 5 bases from V and 4 from J, leaving 14 bases between them. Germline CDR1 and CDR2: SGHTA and FQGNSA. The CDR3 extends over 14 amino acids. DNA of the CDR3: TGTGCCAGCAGCGCCGGGCGGGGGTTCACTGAAGCTTTCTTT. This codes for CASSAGRGFTEAFF.

The rearrangement links TRBV5-6 to TRBJ1-1, with TRBD1 as a possible D gene (5 bases). V was trimmed by 2 bases and J by 1 base, leaving 12 bases between them. Germline V gene data show CDR1 as SGHDT and CDR2 as YYEEEE. CDR3 size: 15 residues. The CDR3 sequence: CASSFPFQGNTEAFF. The CDR3 nucleotides read TGTGCCAGCAGCTTCCCCTTTCAGGGGAACACTGAAGCTTTCTTT.

This chain connects TRBV7-2 to TRBJ2-3, with 11 nucleotides matching TRBD2. V lost 5 bases to trimming and J lost 3 bases; unmatched junction nucleotides: 7. CDR1 is SGHTA and CDR2 is FQGNSA in the germline V gene. This CDR3 region has 16 residues. The CDR3 protein is CASSILTSGVTDTQYF. The CDR3 region has the DNA TGTGCCAGCAGCATATTGACTAGCGGGGTGACAGATACGCAGTATTTT.